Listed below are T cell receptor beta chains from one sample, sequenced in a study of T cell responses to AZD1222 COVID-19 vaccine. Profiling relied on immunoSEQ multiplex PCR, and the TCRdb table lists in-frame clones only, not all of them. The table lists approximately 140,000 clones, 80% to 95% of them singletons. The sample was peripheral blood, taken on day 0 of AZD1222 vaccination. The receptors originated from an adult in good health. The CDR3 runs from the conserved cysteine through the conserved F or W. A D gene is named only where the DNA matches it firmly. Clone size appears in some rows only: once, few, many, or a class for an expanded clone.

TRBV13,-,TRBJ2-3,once,TGTGCCAGCAGCTTCCCGGGACACCAGAGGGATACGCAGTATTTT,CASSFPGHQRDTQYF
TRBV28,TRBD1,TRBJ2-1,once,TGTGCCAGCAGTTCAAAGACAGGGGAGCATGAGCAGTTCTTC,CASSSKTGEHEQFF
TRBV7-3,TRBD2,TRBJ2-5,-,TGTGCCAGCAGCCTGGGACTAGCGGGAGTAGAGACCCAGTACTTC,CASSLGLAGVETQYF
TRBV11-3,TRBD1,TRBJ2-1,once,TGTGCCAGCAGCTTCCACCGACAGGGGCGGCTGAATGAGCAGTTCTTC,CASSFHRQGRLNEQFF
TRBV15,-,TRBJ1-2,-,TGTGCCACCGGGCCCGGGATCAACTATGGCTACACCTTC,CATGPGINYGYTF
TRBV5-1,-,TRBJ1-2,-,TGCGCCAGCAGCTTAACAGGGCGAGGCTACACCTTC,CASSLTGRGYTF
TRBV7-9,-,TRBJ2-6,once,TGTGCCAGCAGCCCACCCCCCGGGTCTGGGGCCAACGTCCTGACTTTC,CASSPPPGSGANVLTF
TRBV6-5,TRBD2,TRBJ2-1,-,TGTGCCAGCAATACCCGGCGGGAGGGCCGCAATGAGCAGTTCTTC,CASNTRREGRNEQFF
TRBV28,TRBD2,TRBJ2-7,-,TGTGCCAGCAGATCGACTAGCGGAACCTACGAGCAGTACTTC,CASRSTSGTYEQYF
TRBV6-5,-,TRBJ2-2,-,TGTGCCAGCAGTTACTCGGGTTCACAGGGAAGAGAGCTGTTTTTT,CASSYSGSQGRELFF
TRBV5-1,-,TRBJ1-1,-,TGCGCCAGCAGCTTCGACCCATACGGGACCAACACTGAAGCTTTCTTT,CASSFDPYGTNTEAFF
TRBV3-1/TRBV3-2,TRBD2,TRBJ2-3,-,TGTGCCAGCAGCCAACGTAGCGGGGAGAGGTTAGATACGCAGTATTTT,CASSQRSGERLDTQYF
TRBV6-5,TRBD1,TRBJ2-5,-,TGTGCCACCCAGGGGGTAGGGGGGACCCAGTACTTC,CATQGVGGTQYF
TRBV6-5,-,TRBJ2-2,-,TGTGCCAGCACAGGGGCCGGCGGCACCGGGGAGCTGTTTTTT,CASTGAGGTGELFF
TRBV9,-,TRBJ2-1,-,TGTGCCAGCAGCGTAGGTAATAGCGGCCAATACAATGAGCAGTTCTTC,CASSVGNSGQYNEQFF
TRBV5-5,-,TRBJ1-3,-,TGTGCCAGCAGCTTGGTCAGGCCATCCTCTGGAAACACCATATATTTT,CASSLVRPSSGNTIYF
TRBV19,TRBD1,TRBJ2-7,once,TGTGCCAGTGCCCAGGACAGGGGAATCTACGAGCAGTACTTC,CASAQDRGIYEQYF
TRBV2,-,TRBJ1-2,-,TGTGCCAGCTCCTTAGGAGGCCGCCCGCAGGGCTACACCTTC,CASSLGGRPQGYTF
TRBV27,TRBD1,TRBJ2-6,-,TGTGCCAGCAGTCTCAGGACAGGGGACTTTGGGTCTGGGGCCAACGTCCTGACTTTC,CASSLRTGDFGSGANVLTF
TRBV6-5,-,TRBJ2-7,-,TGTGCCAGCAGTTACTCTGGAGGCCGCTACGAGCAGTACTTC,CASSYSGGRYEQYF
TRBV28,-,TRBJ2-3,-,TGTGCCAGCAGACCTCCCCACACAGATACGCAGTATTTT,CASRPPHTDTQYF
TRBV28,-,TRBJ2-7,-,TGTGCCAGCAGTGCCTTAACTAGCCCCCCGGGCGAGCAGTACTTC,CASSALTSPPGEQYF
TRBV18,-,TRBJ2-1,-,TGTGCCAGCTCACCACAGGGGCCTTACAATGAGCAGTTCTTC,CASSPQGPYNEQFF
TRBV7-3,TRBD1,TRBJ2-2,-,TGTGCCAGCAGCCAGGGGGACCGTACCGGGGAGCTGTTTTTT,CASSQGDRTGELFF
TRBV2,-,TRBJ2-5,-,TGTGCCAGCAGTGAATACCAAGAGACCCAGTACTTC,CASSEYQETQYF
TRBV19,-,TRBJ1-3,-,TGTGCCAGTAGCAAGAAACTAATAAATCACTCTGGAAACACCATATATTTT,CASSKKLINHSGNTIYF
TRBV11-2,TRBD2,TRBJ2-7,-,TGTGCCAGCAGCCCAAACCGCGGGGGGGCTGGGCTGTACTTC,CASSPNRGGAGLYF
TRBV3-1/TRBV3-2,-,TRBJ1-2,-,TGTGCCAGCAGCCAAGGGGCCACCCAATTGCGCTACACCTTC,CASSQGATQLRYTF
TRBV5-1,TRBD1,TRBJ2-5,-,TGCGCCAGCAGCTTGGCCCTTATTTGGGACAGTAAAGAGACCCAGTACTTC,CASSLALIWDSKETQYF
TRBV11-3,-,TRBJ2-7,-,TGTGCCAGCAGCCCCCAGTTTGACGAGCAGTACTTC,CASSPQFDEQYF